This T cell receptor beta chain was captured in a study of shared clonotypes between healthy human individuals. Notes on the study in general: Non-shared clonotypes were found to have lower generation probabilities than the clonotypes that were shared by all four of the sorted-subset donors.

The germline CDR1 and CDR2 sequences are SGHTA and FQGNSA. V lost 3 bases to trimming and J lost 2 bases, with 7 bases between them. The length of the CDR3 is 13 residues. About this clone itself: Its antigen remains unidentified. The sample has other DNA sequences that encode this CDR3 too.

The data were produced by immunoSEQ multiplex PCR, yet TCRdb's version contains in-frame clones alone and is incomplete. The table shows 2,500,000 or so clones, with more than 90% occurring only once. Sequencing input: naive CD4+ T cells sorted from blood. Regarding subset: CD45RA+ positively selected. The chain carries TRBV7-2 and TRBJ2-5, with D perhaps matching TRBD1 (5 bases). The receptor was derived from a man between 18 and 35 years old in good health. The CDR3 DNA follows: TGTGCCAGCAGCTTGGGGCCTCAAGAGACCCAGTACTTC. Protein: CASSLGPQETQYF.